The entry below describes one T cell receptor (beta chain). There is no known antigen for this receptor. No quality values exist for individual bases; no much larger clone is one base distant. CDR1 and CDR2 are read off the germline V gene as SGHTA and FQGNSA. Its CDR3 holds 16 amino acids, cysteine through phenylalanine. Only CDR3 DNA is held: 48 bases, read in frame from base 1. V loses 1 base of germline sequence and J loses 0 bases, and the interval between the two ends is 10 bases. The data belong to a study of shared clonotypes between healthy human individuals (dated by TCRdb to about 2020). Context from the whole study: A couple of women and a few men aged 18 to 49 years were included in the cohort. For each donor, three plates each were used for CD4 naive and CD4 memory, two plates were used for CD8 naive, and one plate was used for CD8 memory. Blood TCR repertoires of several healthy adults were deeply sequenced to estimate repertoire size and the extent of clonotype sharing between individuals. To increase sequencing depth and limit assay-specific biases, TCR repertoire library preparation and sequencing were carried out by different laboratories using diverse techniques. Leukapheresis yielded between about 0.94 and 8.9 billion PBMCs per donor. Paper-wide results and their limitations: Higher generation probabilities were observed for clonotypes shared by all four sorted-subset donors than for non-shared clonotypes. The genetic and exposure-history diversity represented was limited by the small number of donors. About 5% of naive CD4, 3.5% of naive CD8, 2.3% of memory CD4, and 0.35% to 0.5% of memory CD8 clonotypes were shared across a few donors. Based on pairwise subsampling, the degree of clonotype sharing among donors was expected to be affected by sequencing depth. Sampling was restricted to blood, and TCR repertoires in tissue are likely to differ from TCR repertoires in blood. Estimated clonotype richness was generally larger for naive than for memory subsets. Rarefaction of sorted-subset datasets indicated incomplete sequencing despite the large sequencing depth.

TCR CDR3 regions were amplified from genomic DNA by multiplex PCR using the deep immunoSEQ assay. For each cell subset, the extracted genomic DNA was distributed evenly across all wells of several immunoSEQ 96-well plates, and each plate served as one replicate. For sorted subsets, around 200 ng genomic DNA, equal to tens of thousands of T cell genomes, was loaded into each replicate PCR. Purified libraries were measured with a Qubit 3.0 fluorometer, size-checked on a Bioanalyzer 2100, and measured again with the KAPA Library Quantification kit. A separate single-read 150-cycle Illumina NextSeq 550 flow cell was used to sequence each immunoSEQ 96-well plate. In the authors' own workflow: The immunoSEQ output contained only junctional sequences without quality scores, so filtering could not match that applied to full-length reads. To assign V/J genes and CDR3, sequences were annotated against IMGT germline references using PyIR, a Python wrapper for IgBLAST v1.9. Reads with weak V/J assignments (E-value above 1e-6), missing CDR3, stop codons, out-of-frame junctions, or ambiguous translated residues were removed. V3J clonotypes were defined by identical inferred V gene, J gene, and CDR3 amino acid sequence. Percentage overlap between repertoires was computed as shared unique clonotypes divided by the size of the smaller repertoire. Richness of each repertoire was evaluated using RTK rarefaction, the Chao1 estimator, and Recon v2.1 estimates of unobserved clonotypes. For all TCRbeta clonotypes obtained by the gDNA method from several donors, generation probabilities were computed with OLGA. Here the immuneACCESS table is served through TCRdb, limited to in-frame sequences with V and J called. Missing clones are a known gap in these copies; in checked studies unresolved V genes cover under half, and the rest lacks a known reason. Clone size and the V and J calls come from that table; the DNA yielded D and trimming. In all, the sample holds some 1 million clones, and about 80% of those were seen once. About 1.5% of the sample is taken by the ten largest.

The donors were healthy, HIV-negative adults with no recently reported acute infections or vaccinations. Every donor was a Caucasian adult living in Nashville, Tennessee, USA. Magnetic negative selection was used to enrich CD4+ T cells, after which naive cells were positively selected on CD45RA and the negative fraction became the memory subset. Blood was collected by leukapheresis, and PBMCs were isolated by Ficoll-Histopaque density gradient centrifugation and then cryopreserved in liquid nitrogen vapor phase. Analytical flow cytometry was used to check the purity and quantity of every magnetically sorted T cell population. From each sorted fraction, genomic DNA was isolated and quantified by UV absorbance on a Nanodrop 2000c.

This receptor was obtained from a man between 18 and 35 years old in good health. The chain is encoded by TRBV7-2 joined to TRBJ1-3; the D gene cannot be named for sure. Sequences were obtained from memory CD4+ T cells sorted from blood. Read against the paper, the sample's cell subset or site label means: CD45RA-negative fraction. CDR3 reads: CASSLVRSSSGNTIYF. At the DNA level, the sequence is TGTGCCAGCAGCTTAGTGAGGAGTTCCTCTGGAAACACCATATATTTT.